One and the same sample provided the 27 T cell receptor beta chains below, sequenced in a study of CD8+CD57+ T cells in acquired aplastic anemia. All sequencing subjects had displayed CD8+CD57+ cell expansion on flow cytometry. Using genomic DNA as the template, TCR beta VDJ and CDR3 profiling was carried out. MiXCR, run by TCRdb on the reads, gives a single entry per CDR3 protein. The sample holds about 95,000 distinct CDR3 sequences, 55% to 70% seen once. Sequenced sample: sorted CD4+, CD8+, or CD8+CD57+ T cells (not recorded which) from PBMCs. The receptors stem from a human donor with aplastic anemia.

As regards this clonotype: A read error may explain this, as a much larger clone is one base away. The chain joins TRBV4-1 to TRBJ1-2; the match to TRBD1 covers 10 bases. The CDR3 covers 16 residues. Germline V gives CDR1 MGHRA, CDR2 YSYEKL. Here the CDR3 reads CASGQERDRGSVGYTF. CDR3 nucleotide sequence: TGCGCCAGCGGCCAAGAGCGGGACAGGGGTTCTGTTGGCTACACCTTC.

The chain is built from TRBV10-1 and TRBJ2-2, with 15 bases lining up with TRBD2. The CDR3 runs 17 residues. CDR1 and CDR2 (germline): WNHNN, SYGVQD (reference sequence). The V and J ends lost 6 bases and 4 bases, in that order; junction bases with no gene match: 6. This CDR3 reads CASRGLAGGLGTGELFF. Here the CDR3 DNA reads TGCGCCAGCAGAGGACTAGCGGGAGGGTTGGGCACCGGGGAGCTGTTTTTT.

This clonotype is a singleton in its sample. The chain joins TRBV20-1 to TRBJ1-3; a possible D gene is TRBD1 (5 bases). Germline-derived CDR1 and CDR2 are DFQATT and SNEGSKA (reference sequence). The CDR3 totals 16 residues. The germline V and J ends were trimmed by 0 bases and 4 bases, with 16 bases remaining between them. The CDR3 DNA reads TGCAGTGCTAGAGATTCCCCCCCAGGGCCGGGAAACACCATATATTTT. This translates into CSARDSPPGPGNTIYF.

CDR3 in amino acids: CASSSSSRRYHTGELFF. DNA of the CDR3: TGTGCCAGCAGTTCCTCTTCCAGGCGTTATCACACCGGGGAGCTGTTTTTT. V and J are TRBV6-5 and TRBJ2-2; D remains unclear. Germline CDR1 MNHEY, CDR2 SVGAGI. V lost 4 bases and J 3 bases, leaving 18 bases between the germline ends. The CDR3 has 17 residues.

The chain links TRBV19 to TRBJ1-1, with TRBD1 identical over 7 bases. Germline V gene lookup returns CDR1 LNHDA and CDR2 SQIVND (reference sequence). The CDR3 loop spans 14 amino acids. J was trimmed by 0 bases and V by 4 bases; bases with no gene match: 2. CDR3 nucleotide sequence: TGTGCCAGTAGTAGGGACAGATTGAACACTGAAGCTTTCTTT. It is translated as CASSRDRLNTEAFF.

This clonotype has a handful of counts. The CDR3 loop reads CATSAPHPLQETQYF. Here the CDR3 DNA reads TGTGCCACCAGTGCCCCGCATCCCCTTCAAGAGACCCAGTACTTC. The chain combines TRBV24-1 with TRBJ2-5; D ambiguous. Germline CDR1 KGHDR, CDR2 SFDVKD. The ends were cut back, 5 bases at V and 2 bases at J, with 14 bases in the middle. CDR3 size: 15 residues.

This clonotype was recorded a few times. The J gene is TRBJ2-7, the V gene TRBV7-6; TRBD1 matches 12 bases. Germline CDR1 reads SGHVS; CDR2 reads FNYEAQ. The CDR3 loop spans 16 amino acids. Germline trimming cut 0 bases from V and 6 bases from J; bases unmatched to any gene: 6. CDR3: CASSLATGTGGSEQYF. For the CDR3, the DNA is TGTGCCAGCAGCTTAGCGACCGGGACAGGGGGCTCCGAGCAGTACTTC.

This chain links TRBV7-8 with TRBJ1-2, with unresolved D. The V gene's germline CDR1 is SGHVS and CDR2 FQNEAQ. The CDR3 has 14 residues. Trimming left V 0 bases short and J 4 bases short, with 9 bases between. CDR3 sequence (DNA): TGTGCCAGCAGCTTAGCGGAGGAGGCCTATGGCTACACCTTC. It specifies CASSLAEEAYGYTF. The full variable domain, its missing parts supplied by reference TRBV7-8 and TRBJ1-2, is GAGVSQSPRYKVAKRGQDVALRCDPISGHVSLFWYQQALGQGPEFLTYFQNEAQLDKSGLPSDRFFAERPEGSVSTLKIQRTQQEDSAVYLCASSLAEEAYGYTFGSGTRLTVV.

The rearrangement links TRBV7-6 to TRBJ1-1, with D unresolved. The CDR3 contains 14 residues. Trimming stripped 1 base from V and 3 bases from J, with 9 bases between. In germline, CDR1 is SGHVS, CDR2 FNYEAQ. CDR3 bases: TGTGCCAGCAGCTTAGTTGAGGGCGACACTGAAGCTTTCTTT. Encoded protein: CASSLVEGDTEAFF.

Relative to its sample, this clonotype is medium-sized. The chain joins TRBV19 to TRBJ2-2, with unresolved D. V was pared by 0 bases and J by 8 bases, with 10 bases between. CDR3 size: 14 residues. Germline V lookup: CDR1 LNHDA, CDR2 SQIVND (reference sequence). The CDR3 is CASSIDLAAGELFF. CDR3 nucleotide sequence: TGTGCCAGTAGTATAGATCTCGCAGCTGGGGAGCTGTTTTTT.

The chain couples TRBV5-4 to TRBJ2-1; TRBD2 agrees at 13 bases. The CDR3 consists of 16 residues. Per germline, CDR1 SGHNT and CDR2 YYREEE (reference sequence). J lost 7 bases, V lost 4 bases, and 8 bases had no gene match. The DNA of the CDR3 is TGTGCCAGCAGCCTGGGGCCGGGACTAGCGGGGAATGAGCAGTTCTTC. Amino acids: CASSLGPGLAGNEQFF.

This clonotype was detected once. The rearrangement joins TRBV12-3 or TRBV12-4 to TRBJ1-6, with D maybe TRBD1 (5 bases). The CDR3 has 15 residues. Between the trimmed V and J ends, which lost 0 bases and 7 bases, there was a span of 10 bases. The CDR3 DNA follows: TGTGCCAGCAGTTTAGCGGGACGGACAAATTCACCCCTCCACTTT. It specifies CASSLAGRTNSPLHF.

This chain links TRBV19 with TRBJ2-3; 8 bases map to TRBD2. J lost 6 bases, V lost 6 bases, and 5 bases had no gene match. CDR3 length: 13 amino acids. Germline V gives CDR1 LNHDA, CDR2 SQIVND (reference sequence). CDR3 sequence (DNA): TGTGCCAGTAGCCCGGGGGGGGTGGATACGCAGTATTTT. This codes for CASSPGGVDTQYF. The full variable domain, its missing parts supplied by reference TRBV19 and TRBJ2-3, is DGGITQSPKYLFRKEGQNVTLSCEQNLNHDAMYWYRQDPGQGLRLIYYSQIVNDFQKGDIAEGYSVSREKKESFPLTVTSAQKNPTAFYLCASSPGGVDTQYFGPGTRLTVL.

This clonotype has a handful of counts. This chain connects TRBV24-1 to TRBJ2-7; 9 bases agree with TRBD2. The germline V gene encodes CDR1 KGHDR and CDR2 SFDVKD. V shed 0 bases, J shed 3 bases, and the junction held 8 bases outside the gene matches. This CDR3 comprises 17 residues. The CDR3 loop reads CATSDLPSSGDLYEQYF. For the CDR3, the DNA is TGTGCCACCAGTGATTTGCCCTCTAGCGGGGATCTCTACGAGCAGTACTTC.

This clonotype was recorded many times. This chain links TRBV5-6 with TRBJ1-1; TRBD1 might be the D (6 bases). CDR1 SGHDT and CDR2 YYEEEE come from the germline V gene. The CDR3 is 14 amino acids. Trimming took off 0 bases at V and 6 bases at J, with 12 bases between the two ends. The CDR3 spells CASSLAIQGAEAFF. The CDR3 DNA follows: TGTGCCAGCAGCTTGGCAATACAGGGCGCTGAAGCTTTCTTT.

The chain uses TRBV5-1 and TRBJ2-7; 10 positions agree with TRBD2. With 5 bases clipped from V and 0 bases from J, the junction kept 5 bases outside the gene matches. The V gene's germline CDR1 is SGHRS and CDR2 YFSETQ. The CDR3 has 15 residues. CDR3 bases: TGCGCCAGCAGATCACTAGCGGGGTCCTCCTACGAGCAGTACTTC. Amino acids: CASRSLAGSSYEQYF.

The rearrangement links TRBV9 to TRBJ1-2; 8 nucleotides line up with TRBD1. The J segment lost 6 bases and the V segment lost 4 bases, leaving 5 bases of the junction unmatched. Germline CDR1 is SGDLS and CDR2 is YYNGEE. This CDR3 is built from 13 residues. In DNA form, the CDR3 reads TGTGCCAGCAGCTCCCGGACAGGGCATGGCTACACCTTC. Translation: CASSSRTGHGYTF.

The chain recombines TRBV15 with TRBJ1-5; the D is unclear. This CDR3 has 15 amino acids. V lost 0 bases and J lost 4, with 10 bases in between. Germline V gene data show CDR1 as LNHNV and CDR2 as YYDKDF (reference sequence). The CDR3 spells CATSRDLGDNQPQHF. The CDR3 coding sequence is TGTGCCACCAGCAGAGATCTAGGCGATAATCAGCCCCAGCATTTT.

This chain connects TRBV19 to TRBJ1-1, with 7 bases that match TRBD1. The CDR3 contains 15 residues. Germline CDR1 LNHDA, CDR2 SQIVND (reference sequence). J lost 3 bases, V lost 5 bases, and 9 bases had no gene match. CDR3 in amino acids: CASSEGQRMDTEAFF. In nucleotides, the CDR3 is TGTGCCAGTAGTGAGGGACAGCGGATGGACACTGAAGCTTTCTTT.

The rearrangement uses TRBV5-6 and TRBJ1-2; D is unclear. Per the germline V gene, CDR1 is SGHDT and CDR2 is YYEEEE. The length of the CDR3 is 16 residues. Trimming left V 0 bases short and J 2 bases short, with 14 bases between. CDR3 loop: CASSLATFGSNYGYTF. The CDR3, as DNA: TGTGCCAGCAGCTTGGCGACTTTTGGATCCAACTATGGCTACACCTTC.

The V and J genes are TRBV10-1 and TRBJ2-7; TRBD2 matches at 10 bases. Germline V gene data show CDR1 as WNHNN and CDR2 as SYGVQD (reference sequence). This CDR3 is 15 amino acids long. Unmatched junction bases numbered 10, after V lost 4 bases and J lost 7 bases. The CDR3 is CASSGRLAGVNEQYF. CDR3 in DNA: TGCGCCAGCAGTGGAAGGCTAGCGGGAGTCAATGAGCAGTACTTC.

The gene calls are TRBV10-3 and TRBJ1-1; D not resolved. This CDR3 is built from 14 residues. In germline, CDR1 is ENHRY, CDR2 SYGVKD. With 2 bases removed from V and 1 base from J, the gap between germline ends came to 8 bases. The CDR3 is CAISEATGNTEAFF. The CDR3 DNA reads TGTGCCATCAGTGAGGCGACGGGGAACACTGAAGCTTTCTTT.

This clonotype has only a few counts. This chain joins TRBV10-3 and TRBJ2-2, with D uncertain. CDR3 length: 14 amino acids. Per germline, CDR1 ENHRY and CDR2 SYGVKD. V lost 4 bases and J 5 bases, leaving 11 bases between the germline ends. CDR3 in amino acids: CAISGSGETGELFF. The CDR3 DNA follows: TGTGCCATCAGTGGGTCGGGTGAGACCGGGGAGCTGTTTTTT.

The J gene is TRBJ1-3, the V gene TRBV19; the D gene is possibly TRBD1 (6 bases). The CDR3 sequence is 15 residues long. CDR1 and CDR2 (germline): LNHDA, SQIVND (reference sequence). The germline V and J ends were trimmed by 4 bases and 4 bases, with 14 bases remaining between them. The CDR3 is CASSTKDSPGNTIYF. The CDR3 nucleotides read TGTGCCAGTAGTACGAAGGACAGTCCAGGAAACACCATATATTTT.

The chain links TRBV2 to TRBJ2-2, with 7 positions matching TRBD1. The germline gives CDR1 SNHLY, CDR2 FYNNEI. The CDR3 extends over 15 amino acids. V was clipped by 4 bases and J by 0 bases; unmatched bases: 2. As DNA, the CDR3 is TGTGCCAGCAGTGGAGGGGGCGCGAACACCGGGGAGCTGTTTTTT. Amino acid sequence: CASSGGGANTGELFF.

This clonotype has a count of ten or more. V usage is TRBV5-1 and J usage is TRBJ1-2; D is perhaps TRBD1 (6 bases). Trimming pared 1 base from V and 10 bases from J, leaving 14 bases between. CDR1 SGHRS and CDR2 YFSETQ come from the germline V gene. The CDR3 extends over 13 amino acids. The chain's CDR3 is CASSLSGTILYTF. CDR3 coding DNA: TGCGCCAGCAGCTTGTCCGGGACAATTCTCTACACCTTC.

The genes are TRBV24-1 and TRBJ2-2; 10 nucleotides match TRBD2. After removal of 4 bases from V and 5 bases from J, the junction contained 6 bases not matched to a gene. The CDR3 totals 16 residues. Per the germline V gene, CDR1 is KGHDR and CDR2 is SFDVKD. The CDR3 is CATSDLPTSGTGELFF. The DNA for the CDR3 is TGTGCCACCAGTGACTTGCCGACTAGCGGGACCGGGGAGCTGTTTTTT.